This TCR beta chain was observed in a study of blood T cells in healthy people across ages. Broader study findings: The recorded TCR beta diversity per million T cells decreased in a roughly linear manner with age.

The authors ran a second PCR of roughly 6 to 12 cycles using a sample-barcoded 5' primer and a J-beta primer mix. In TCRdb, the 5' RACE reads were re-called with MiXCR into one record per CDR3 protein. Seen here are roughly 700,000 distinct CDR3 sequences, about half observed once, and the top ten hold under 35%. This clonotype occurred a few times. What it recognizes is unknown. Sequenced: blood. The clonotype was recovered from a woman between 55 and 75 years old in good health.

CDR3 in DNA: TGTGCCAGCCGTAATCTCGCTGGGGCCAACGTCCTGACTTTC. Residues: CASRNLAGANVLTF. The chain carries TRBV6-5 and TRBJ2-6; D call uncertain. Per germline, CDR1 MNHEY and CDR2 SVGAGI. CDR3 length equals 14 residues. The ends were cut back, 8 bases at V and 2 bases at J, with 10 bases in the middle.